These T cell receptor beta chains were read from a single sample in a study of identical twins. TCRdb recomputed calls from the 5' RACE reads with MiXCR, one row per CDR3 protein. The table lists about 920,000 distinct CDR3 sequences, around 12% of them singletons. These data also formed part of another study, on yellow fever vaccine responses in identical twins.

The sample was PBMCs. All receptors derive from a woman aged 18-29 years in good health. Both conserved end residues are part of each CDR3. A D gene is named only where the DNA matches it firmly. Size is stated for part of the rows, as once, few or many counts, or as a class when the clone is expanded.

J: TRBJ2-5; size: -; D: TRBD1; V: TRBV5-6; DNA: TGTGCCAGCAGCTTTCGGACAGGATCCCCACAAGAGACCCAGTACTTC; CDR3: CASSFRTGSPQETQYF
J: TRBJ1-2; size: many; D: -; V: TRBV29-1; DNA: TGCAGCGTTGTGTTGGCAGGGGATGGCTACACCTTC; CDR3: CSVVLAGDGYTF
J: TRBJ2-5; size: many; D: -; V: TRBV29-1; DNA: TGCAGCGTTTACTCGGGGGAGACCCAGTACTTC; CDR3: CSVYSGETQYF
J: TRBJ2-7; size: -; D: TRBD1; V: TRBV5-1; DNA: TGCGCCAGCAGCCCGGGACAGGGGGTCTACGAGCAGTACTTC; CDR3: CASSPGQGVYEQYF
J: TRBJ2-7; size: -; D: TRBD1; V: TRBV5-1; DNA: TGCGCCAGCAGCACAAAGGACAGGGAAACAACCTACGAGCAGTACTTC; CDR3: CASSTKDRETTYEQYF
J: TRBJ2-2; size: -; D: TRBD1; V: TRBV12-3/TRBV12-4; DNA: TGTGCCAGCAGTAGACAGGGGTCGAAACATACCGGGGAGCTGTTTTTT; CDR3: CASSRQGSKHTGELFF
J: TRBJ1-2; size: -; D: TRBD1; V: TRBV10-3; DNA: TGTGCCATCAGCCTTAGTGGACAGGGTCCTAACTATGGCTACACCTTC; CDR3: CAISLSGQGPNYGYTF
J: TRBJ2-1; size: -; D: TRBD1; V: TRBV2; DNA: TGTGCCAGCAGAGCGGACAGGGGGCTTAACAATGAGCAGTTCTTC; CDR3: CASRADRGLNNEQFF
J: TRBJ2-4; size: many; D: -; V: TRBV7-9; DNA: TGTGCCAGCAGCTCCCTGGGGGGCATTCAGTACTTC; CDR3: CASSSLGGIQYF
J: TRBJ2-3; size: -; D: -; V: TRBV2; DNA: TGTGCCAGCAGTGAAGCAAAACCCACAGATACGCAGTATTTT; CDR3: CASSEAKPTDTQYF
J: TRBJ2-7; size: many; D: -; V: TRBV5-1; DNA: TGCGCCAGCAGCTTGGAGAAGGGATACGAGCAGTACTTC; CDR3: CASSLEKGYEQYF
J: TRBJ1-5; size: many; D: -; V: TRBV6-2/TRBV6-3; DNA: TGTGCCAGCAGCCTCCCCAGGGGCCTCCTGCCCCAGCATTTT; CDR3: CASSLPRGLLPQHF
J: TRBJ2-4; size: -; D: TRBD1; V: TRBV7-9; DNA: TGTGCCAGCAGCTCCTCGACAGGGACGGACATTCAGTACTTC; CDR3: CASSSSTGTDIQYF
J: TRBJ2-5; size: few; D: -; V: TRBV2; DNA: TGTGCCAGCAGGTCGGGGACCCAGTACTTC; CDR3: CASRSGTQYF
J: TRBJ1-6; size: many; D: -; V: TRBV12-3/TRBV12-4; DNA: TGTGCCAGCAGTTTAGCTGGGGATGTTTCACCCCTCCACTTT; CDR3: CASSLAGDVSPLHF
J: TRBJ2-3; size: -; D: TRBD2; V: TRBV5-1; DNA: TGCGCCAGCAGCCCACCTCGAGGGACTAGCGGTACTAGCACAGATACGCAGTATTTT; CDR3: CASSPPRGTSGTSTDTQYF
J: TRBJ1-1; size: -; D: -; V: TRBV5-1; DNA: TGCGCCAGCAGCTTGGGTCGGGGCGAGGTGGGTGAAGCTTTCTTT; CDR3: CASSLGRGEVGEAFF
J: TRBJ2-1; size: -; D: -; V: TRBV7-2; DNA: TGTGCCAGCAGCTTAGTCCTACCTTACAATGAGCAGTTCTTC; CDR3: CASSLVLPYNEQFF
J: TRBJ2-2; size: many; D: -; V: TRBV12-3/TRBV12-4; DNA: TGTGCCAGCAGACTCACCGGGGAGCTGTTTTTT; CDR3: CASRLTGELFF
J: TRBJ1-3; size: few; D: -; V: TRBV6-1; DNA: TGTGCCAGCAGTGCCGGTCCTACCTCTGGAAACACCATATATTTT; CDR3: CASSAGPTSGNTIYF
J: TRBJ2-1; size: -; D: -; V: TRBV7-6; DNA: TGTGCCAGCAGCGAACCGAGGGTGGGTCGTCAAAGTTTGAATGAGCAGTTCTTC; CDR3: CASSEPRVGRQSLNEQFF
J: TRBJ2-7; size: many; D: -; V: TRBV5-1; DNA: TGCGCCAGCAGCTTCGACGAGACCTACGAGCAGTACTTC; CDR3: CASSFDETYEQYF
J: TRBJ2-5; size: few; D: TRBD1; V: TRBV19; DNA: TGTGCCAGTAGTACCCCCTCGGGACAGGGTGGTGAGACCCAGTACTTC; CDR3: CASSTPSGQGGETQYF
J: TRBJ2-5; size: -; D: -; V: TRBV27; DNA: TGTGCCAGCAGTTTGAGGGAGGGGGTGCGAGAGACCCAGTACTTC; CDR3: CASSLREGVRETQYF
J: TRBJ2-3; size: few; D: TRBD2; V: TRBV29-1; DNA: TGCAGCGTTGAAAAGACTAGCGGGAGTGGGGGGGATACGCAGTATTTT; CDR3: CSVEKTSGSGGDTQYF
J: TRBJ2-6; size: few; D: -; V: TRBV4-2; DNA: TGTGCCAGCAGCCAACGACAGCTTTCACAATCTGGGGCCAACGTCCTGACTTTC; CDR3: CASSQRQLSQSGANVLTF
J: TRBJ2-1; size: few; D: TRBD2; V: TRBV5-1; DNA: TGCGCCAGCAGCTTGGTGCGGGGGGGCTATGAGCAGTTCTTC; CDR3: CASSLVRGGYEQFF
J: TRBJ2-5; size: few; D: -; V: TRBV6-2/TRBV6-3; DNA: TGTGCCAGCAAAACAGGGCTGGAGACCCAGTACTTC; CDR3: CASKTGLETQYF
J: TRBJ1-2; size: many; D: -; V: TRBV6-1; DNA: TGTGCCAGCAGTGAAGCAGTAGGGCAGAACTATGGCTACACCTTC; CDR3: CASSEAVGQNYGYTF
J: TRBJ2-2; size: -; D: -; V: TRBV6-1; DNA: TGTGCCAGCAGTGAACCTTCTTTCGCCGGGGAGCTGTTTTTT; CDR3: CASSEPSFAGELFF